A single sample is the source of the 13 T cell receptor beta chains below, sequenced in a study of early T cells in non-severe SARS-CoV-2 infection. TCRdb re-called the 5' RACE reads through MiXCR, storing one row per CDR3 protein. This sample has about 22,000 distinct CDR3 sequences; 4.5% to 5% occur once, and the top ten carry about 7.8%. Material: whole blood. These receptors came from an adult who was a healthcare worker with PCR-confirmed SARS-CoV-2 infection or an uninfected control (not recorded which).

This clonotype was seen ten or more times. The genes are TRBV5-1 and TRBJ2-3, with a possible D match to TRBD1 (6 bases). V was pared by 1 base and J by 5 bases, with 11 bases between. In germline, CDR1 is SGHRS, CDR2 YFSETQ. The CDR3 has 14 residues. CDR3 bases: TGCGCCAGCAGCTTGATGGGGGCCGTAGATACGCAGTATTTT. Its translation is CASSLMGAVDTQYF.

This clonotype has a count of ten or more. The chain recombines TRBV25-1 with TRBJ1-6, with D unclear. This CDR3 is built from 15 residues. V lost 2 bases, J lost 6 bases, and 11 bases lay in between. CDR1 is MGHDK and CDR2 is SYGVNS in the germline V gene. DNA of the CDR3: TGTGCCAGCAGTGAAACCGGAAGCCCTAATTCACCCCTCCACTTT. The encoded protein is CASSETGSPNSPLHF.

This clonotype was counted ten times or more. The chain couples TRBV9 to TRBJ2-7, with D tentatively TRBD1 (5 bases). The CDR3 spans 16 residues. Per the germline V gene, CDR1 is SGDLS and CDR2 is YYNGEE. Trimming cost V 0 bases and J 3 bases, with 16 bases left between them. This CDR3 is CASSVATGKRNYEQYF. For the CDR3, the DNA is TGTGCCAGCAGCGTAGCCACAGGTAAACGGAACTACGAGCAGTACTTC.

By sample fraction, this clonotype is medium-sized. V and J are TRBV6-6 and TRBJ2-7, with 8 bases lining up with TRBD1. The CDR3 has 14 residues. V was clipped by 4 bases and J by 5 bases; unmatched bases: 7. The germline V gene encodes CDR1 MNHNY and CDR2 SVGAGI (reference sequence). The CDR3, as DNA: TGTGCCAGCAGTTCCAGACAGGGGTGGAACGAGCAGTACTTC. This sequence encodes CASSSRQGWNEQYF.

This clonotype was detected many times. The chain combines TRBV4-3 with TRBJ2-2; no definite D call. Germline V gene sequence: CDR1 LGHNA, CDR2 YSLEER. Trimming pared 1 base from V and 0 bases from J, leaving 12 bases between. This CDR3 contains 17 residues. The CDR3 DNA is TGCGCCAGCAGCCAAGGGGGTCTGGTAGCGAACACCGGGGAGCTGTTTTTT. It codes for CASSQGGLVANTGELFF.

This clonotype has at least ten counts. As DNA, the CDR3 is TGCGCCAGCAGCCGCATACTTGGGGGGAGTGGTGATACGCAGTATTTT. This sequence encodes CASSRILGGSGDTQYF. The V call is TRBV4-3, the J call TRBJ2-3, with TRBD2 as a possible D gene (6 bases). The V and J ends lost 4 bases and 6 bases respectively, with 20 bases between them. Germline V gene sequence: CDR1 LGHNA, CDR2 YSLEER. The CDR3 extends over 16 amino acids.

This clonotype was recorded many times. V gene TRBV7-2 combines with J gene TRBJ2-7; D is perhaps TRBD2 (5 bases). This CDR3 contains 15 residues. CDR1 and CDR2 (germline): SGHTA, FQGNSA. V shed 1 base and J shed 7 bases, with 17 bases lying between them. The DNA of the CDR3 is TGTGCCAGCAGCTTAGGGGTTAGTCGCACGGGAGAGCAGTACTTC. It codes for CASSLGVSRTGEQYF.

At least ten counts were recorded for this clonotype. The chain is built from TRBV19 and TRBJ2-1; the D gene is possibly TRBD1 (5 bases). The germline CDR1 and CDR2 sequences are LNHDA and SQIVND (reference sequence). This CDR3 has 13 amino acids. Deletions cut 5 bases from V and 8 bases from J, with 13 bases between. The CDR3 is CASSSGQGDEQFF. DNA for the CDR3: TGTGCCAGTAGTTCTGGGCAGGGCGATGAGCAGTTCTTC.

This clonotype was recorded at least ten times. The chain links TRBV10-3 to TRBJ2-7, with D perhaps given as TRBD1 or TRBD2 (6 bases each). The CDR3 is 14 residues long. Germline values: CDR1 ENHRY, CDR2 SYGVKD. Trimming pared 4 bases from V and 2 bases from J, leaving 12 bases between. In DNA form, the CDR3 reads TGTGCCATCAGTGTCGGAGGGGACACCTACGAGCAGTACTTC. The encoded protein is CAISVGGDTYEQYF.

The chain joins TRBV2 to TRBJ2-7; D remains ambiguous. The V gene's germline CDR1 is SNHLY and CDR2 FYNNEI. The CDR3 runs to 12 residues. V was clipped by 6 bases and J by 3 bases, with 9 bases between them. The chain's CDR3 is CASSIPLYEQYF. DNA for the CDR3: TGTGCCAGCAGCATACCCCTCTACGAGCAGTACTTC.

CDR3 sequence (DNA): TGTGCCACCAGGGGACAGAGCAATCAGCCCCAGCATTTT. This translates into CATRGQSNQPQHF. The chain recombines TRBV24-1 with TRBJ1-5, with 7 bases that match TRBD1. Germline V CDR1 and CDR2: KGHDR, SFDVKD. V lost 7 bases and J lost 1; bases outside the gene matches: 0. The CDR3 has 13 amino acids.

This clonotype was counted many times. The chain is built from TRBV27 and TRBJ2-7; D is possibly TRBD1 (6 bases). The CDR3 covers 13 residues. Germline CDR1 is MNHEY and CDR2 is SMNVEV (reference sequence). Trimming left V 4 bases short and J 6 bases short, with 13 bases between. The DNA of the CDR3 is TGTGCCAGCAGTTGGGACAAGGGCTTCGAGCAGTACTTC. Translation: CASSWDKGFEQYF.

Points on this clonotype: Sequence at one end of the junction differs from germline and may be a read error. The chain couples TRBV7-7 to TRBJ2-2; TRBD2 might be the D (6 bases). Looked up from germline, CDR1 is SSHAT and CDR2 is FNYEAQ (reference sequence). There are 16 residues in the CDR3. CDR3 region: CASSLHPGDHTGELFF. CDR3 in DNA: TGTGCTAGCAGCTTGCATCCGGGGGACCACACCGGGGAGCTGTTTTTT. Filled out from reference TRBV7-7 and TRBJ2-2, the complete variable domain reads GAGVSQSPRYKVTKRGQDVTLRCDPISSHATLYWYQQALGQGPEFLTYFNYEAQPDKSGLPSDRFSAERPEGSISTLTIQRTEQRDSAMYRCASSLHPGDHTGELFFGEGSRLTVL.